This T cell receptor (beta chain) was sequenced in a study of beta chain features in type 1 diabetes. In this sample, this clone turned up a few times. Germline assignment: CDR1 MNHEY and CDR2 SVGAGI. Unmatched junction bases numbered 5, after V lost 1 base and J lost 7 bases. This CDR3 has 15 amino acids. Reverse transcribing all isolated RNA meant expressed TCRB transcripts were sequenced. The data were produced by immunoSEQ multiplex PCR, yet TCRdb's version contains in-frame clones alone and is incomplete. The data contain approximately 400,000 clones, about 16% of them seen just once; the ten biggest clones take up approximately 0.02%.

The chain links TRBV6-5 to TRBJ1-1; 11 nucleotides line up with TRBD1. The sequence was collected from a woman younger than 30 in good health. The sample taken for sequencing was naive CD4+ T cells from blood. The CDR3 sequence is CASSYLDRGRDEAFF. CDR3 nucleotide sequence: TGTGCCAGCAGTTACTTGGACAGGGGGCGGGATGAAGCTTTCTTT.